A single sample is the source of the 20 T cell receptor beta chains below, sequenced in a study of blood T cell repertoires in COVID-19. Here immunoSEQ multiplex PCR was the method, and the copy in TCRdb shows in-frame clones only, minus some. The sample yields 45,000 to 50,000 clones, more than 75% seen once. Sequenced input: peripheral blood. These receptors were collected from a woman in her sixties or seventies with acute or convalescent COVID-19.

The chain links TRBV29-1 to TRBJ2-1; TRBD1 agrees at 9 bases. This CDR3 has 13 residues. V gave up 4 bases and J gave up 8 bases; unmatched junction bases: 6. Germline lookup yields CDR1 SQVTM and CDR2 ANQGSEA. The CDR3 sequence is CSVVGQGSDEQFF. CDR3 bases: TGCAGCGTTGTAGGACAGGGGAGCGATGAGCAGTTCTTC.

The chain recombines TRBV7-8 with TRBJ1-5, with 8 bases lining up with TRBD1. J gave up 7 bases and V 6 bases, and 8 bases lay outside the gene matches. There are 14 residues in the CDR3. Germline CDR1 and CDR2: SGHVS and FQNEAQ. The CDR3 DNA reads TGTGCCAGCAGTAAGGGACAGGCTGAACAGCCCCAGCATTTT. It codes for CASSKGQAEQPQHF.

The sample holds one count of this clone. The chain carries TRBV19 and TRBJ2-4, with unresolved D. CDR1 is LNHDA, CDR2 SQIVND, per germline (reference sequence). The CDR3 is 12 residues long. Trimming left V 5 bases short and J 7 bases short, with 9 bases between. CDR3 in DNA: TGTGCCAGTAGTTCGGTCGAGAACATTCAGTACTTC. This encodes CASSSVENIQYF.

The chain is built from TRBV23-1 and TRBJ2-7; 8 positions match TRBD1. TRBV23-1 is marked as an open reading frame, function uncertain. After removal of 5 bases from V and 0 bases from J, the junction contained 3 bases not matched to a gene. This CDR3 has 14 residues. For the CDR3, the DNA is TGCGCCAGCAGTGCTACAGGGGGCTCCTACGAGCAGTACTTC. It codes for CASSATGGSYEQYF.

This chain connects TRBV7-2 to TRBJ2-1; 9 nucleotides match TRBD2. CDR3 length: 17 amino acids. V dropped 5 bases and J dropped 8; count of bases not matched to a gene: 16. The germline gives CDR1 SGHTA, CDR2 FQGNSA. CDR3 sequence (DNA): TGTGCCAGCAGCCAAATAGGTGGGGGGGGACTAGCCCATGAGCAGTTCTTC. This sequence encodes CASSQIGGGGLAHEQFF.

The genes are TRBV29-1 and TRBJ2-3; TRBD2 might be the D (6 bases). The germline V gene has CDR1 SQVTM and CDR2 ANQGSEA. The germline V and J ends were trimmed by 3 bases and 4 bases, with 14 bases remaining between them. The CDR3 is 14 residues long. CDR3 sequence (DNA): TGCAGCGTTGATGCCAGGGAGGTGTCAGATACGCAGTATTTT. It specifies CSVDAREVSDTQYF.

The rearrangement links TRBV19 to TRBJ2-1; 10 bases are shared with TRBD1. Germline trimming cut 6 bases from V and 8 bases from J; bases unmatched to any gene: 1. The germline V gene encodes CDR1 LNHDA and CDR2 SQIVND (reference sequence). The CDR3 has 12 amino acids. The CDR3 DNA sequence: TGTGCCAGTAGGGACAGGGGGTATGAGCAGTTCTTC. This gives the protein CASRDRGYEQFF.

The chain joins TRBV28 to TRBJ1-5; the match to TRBD1 covers 7 bases. The CDR3 has 15 residues. CDR1 is MDHEN, CDR2 SYDVKM, per germline. V shed 2 bases, J shed 3 bases, and the junction held 4 bases outside the gene matches. DNA for the CDR3: TGTGCCAGCAGTTTAGTCGACAGGGACAATCAGCCCCAGCATTTT. It translates to CASSLVDRDNQPQHF.

The chain is built from TRBV7-3 and TRBJ2-5; D possibly corresponds to TRBD1 (6 bases). This CDR3 is 15 amino acids long. V gave up 5 bases and J gave up 1 base, with 14 bases separating them. Per the germline V gene, CDR1 is SGHTA and CDR2 is FQGTGA. CDR3 in DNA: TGTGCCAGCAGCCTGGTTGGGGGCCTCCAAGAGACCCAGTACTTC. Its translation is CASSLVGGLQETQYF. Full variable domain (missing parts from reference TRBV7-3 and TRBJ2-5): GAGVSQTPSNKVTEKGKYVELRCDPISGHTALYWYRQSLGQGPEFLIYFQGTGAADDSGLPNDRFFAVRPEGSVSTLKIQRTERGDSAVYLCASSLVGGLQETQYFGPGTRLLVL.

The V gene is TRBV25-1, the J gene TRBJ2-5; 11 bases fit TRBD2. With V trimmed by 4 bases and J by 5 bases, 6 bases remained unmatched. The CDR3 covers 15 residues. Germline values: CDR1 MGHDK, CDR2 SYGVNS. The CDR3 coding sequence is TGTGCCAGCAGTGCATCGACTAGCGGGATTGAGACCCAGTACTTC. It is translated as CASSASTSGIETQYF.

This chain joins TRBV27 and TRBJ2-2; D is ambiguous. Germline CDR1 is MNHEY and CDR2 is SMNVEV (reference sequence). CDR3 length: 13 residues. The V end lost 6 bases, the J end lost 5 bases, and 10 bases lay between the germline ends. The CDR3 DNA reads as TGTGCCAGCAGCCTCCTTAGAACCGGGGAGCTGTTTTTT. The encoded protein is CASSLLRTGELFF.

The chain is built from TRBV4-1 and TRBJ2-7; TRBD2 might be the D (6 bases). This CDR3 is built from 14 residues. V lost 4 bases and J lost 3, with 13 bases in between. The germline V gene encodes CDR1 MGHRA and CDR2 YSYEKL. CDR3 region: CASSPVGGSYEQYF. The CDR3 DNA reads as TGCGCCAGCAGCCCCGTTGGGGGGAGCTACGAGCAGTACTTC.

This chain joins TRBV13 and TRBJ2-3, with 7 bases lining up with TRBD2. The J segment lost 5 bases and the V segment lost 6 bases, leaving 17 bases of the junction unmatched. Germline CDR1 is PRHDT and CDR2 is FYEKMQ (reference sequence). This CDR3 comprises 17 residues. CDR3: CASSLGGESRFRDTQYF. The DNA for the CDR3 is TGTGCCAGCAGTCTTGGGGGGGAATCAAGGTTTCGAGATACGCAGTATTTT. The full variable domain, rest sourced from reference TRBV13 and TRBJ2-3, is AAGVIQSPRHLIKEKRETATLKCYPIPRHDTVYWYQQGPGQDPQFLISFYEKMQSDKGSIPDRFSAQQFSDYHSELNMSSLELGDSALYFCASSLGGESRFRDTQYFGPGTRLTVL.

V is TRBV20-1 and J is TRBJ2-3; D not certain. This CDR3 comprises 13 residues. Trimming took off 3 bases at V and 2 bases at J, with 9 bases between the two ends. The germline CDR1 and CDR2 sequences are DFQATT and SNEGSKA (reference sequence). The CDR3 DNA sequence: TGCAGTGCTAGTCCCCTCCCCACAGATACGCAGTATTTT. Its translation: CSASPLPTDTQYF.

CDR3 DNA sequence: TGTGCCAGCGGCCCACAGAGCCTCAACACTGAAGCTTTCTTT. It encodes CASGPQSLNTEAFF. V is TRBV9 and J is TRBJ1-1; D remains unclear. Germline V CDR1 and CDR2: SGDLS, YYNGEE. The CDR3 contains 14 residues. V shed 7 bases and J shed 2 bases, with 15 bases lying between them. The entire variable domain, with the rest obtained from reference TRBV9 and TRBJ1-1, is as follows: DSGVTQTPKHLITATGQRVTLRCSPRSGDLSVYWYQQSLDQGLQFLIQYYNGEERAKGNILERFSAQQFPDLHSELNLSSLELGDSALYFCASGPQSLNTEAFFGQGTRLTVV.

The V and J genes are TRBV9 and TRBJ1-1; the D gene is possibly TRBD1 (5 bases). V lost 4 bases and J lost 4, with 17 bases in between. There are 15 residues in the CDR3. The V gene's germline CDR1 is SGDLS and CDR2 YYNGEE. In DNA form, the CDR3 reads TGTGCCAGCAGCAAAGACGGGACTTTCGGCACTGAAGCTTTCTTT. As protein: CASSKDGTFGTEAFF.

The chain joins TRBV24-1 to TRBJ1-2, with 8 bases matching TRBD1. The CDR3 has 16 residues. V lost 7 bases, J lost 5 bases, and 14 bases stayed unmatched. The germline gives CDR1 KGHDR, CDR2 SFDVKD. For the CDR3, the DNA is TGTGCCACCAGCAAGATAAGACGAAGACAGGGGTATGGCTACACCTTC. Translated: CATSKIRRRQGYGYTF.

In this sample, this clone turned up a few times. The chain links TRBV7-2 to TRBJ2-1; 7 bases are a match to TRBD2. V shed 1 base, J shed 3 bases, and the junction held 3 bases outside the gene matches. Germline-derived CDR1 and CDR2 are SGHTA and FQGNSA. The CDR3 extends over 15 amino acids. In nucleotides, the CDR3 is TGTGCCAGCAGCTTAGTAGGGACTAACTACAATGAGCAGTTCTTC. Amino acids: CASSLVGTNYNEQFF.

The chain carries TRBV10-3 and TRBJ2-3, with 7 bases aligning to TRBD1. V shed 6 bases, J shed 1 base, and the junction held 4 bases outside the gene matches. The CDR3 extends over 14 amino acids. Germline loops: CDR1 ENHRY, CDR2 SYGVKD. CDR3 protein: CAIRAGQGTDTQYF. In nucleotides, the CDR3 is TGTGCCATCAGGGCAGGACAGGGCACAGATACGCAGTATTTT.

The J gene is TRBJ1-2, the V gene TRBV30, with TRBD1 matching over 7 bases. Looked up from germline, CDR1 is GTSNPN and CDR2 is SVGIG (reference sequence). This CDR3 has 13 amino acids. J lost 4 bases, V lost 6 bases, and 8 bases had no gene match. The CDR3 DNA reads TGTGCCTGTGAATTGGGACAGTCCTATGGCTACACCTTC. It encodes CACELGQSYGYTF.